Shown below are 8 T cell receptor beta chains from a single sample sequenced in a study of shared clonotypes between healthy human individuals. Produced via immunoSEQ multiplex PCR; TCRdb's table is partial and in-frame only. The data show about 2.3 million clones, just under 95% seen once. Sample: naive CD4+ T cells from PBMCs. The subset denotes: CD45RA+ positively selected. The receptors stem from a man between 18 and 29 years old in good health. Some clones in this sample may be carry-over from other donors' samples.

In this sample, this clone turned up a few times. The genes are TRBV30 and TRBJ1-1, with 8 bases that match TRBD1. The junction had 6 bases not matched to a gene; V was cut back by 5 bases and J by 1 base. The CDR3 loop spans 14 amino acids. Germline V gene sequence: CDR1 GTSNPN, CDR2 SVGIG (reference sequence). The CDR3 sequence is CAWVTGTGNTEAFF. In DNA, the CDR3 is TGTGCCTGGGTCACCGGGACAGGGAACACTGAAGCTTTCTTT. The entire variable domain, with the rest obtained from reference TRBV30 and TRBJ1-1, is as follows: SQTIHQWPATLVQPVGSPLSLECTVEGTSNPNLYWYRQAAGRGLQLLFYSVGIGQISSEVPQNLSASRPQDRQFILSSKKLLLSDSGFYLCAWVTGTGNTEAFFGQGTRLTVV.

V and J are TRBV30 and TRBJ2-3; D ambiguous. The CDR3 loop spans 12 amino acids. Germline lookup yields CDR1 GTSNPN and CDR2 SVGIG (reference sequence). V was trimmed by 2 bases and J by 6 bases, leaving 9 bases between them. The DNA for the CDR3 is TGTGCCTGGAGTCGACGTTCGGATACGCAGTATTTT. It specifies CAWSRRSDTQYF.

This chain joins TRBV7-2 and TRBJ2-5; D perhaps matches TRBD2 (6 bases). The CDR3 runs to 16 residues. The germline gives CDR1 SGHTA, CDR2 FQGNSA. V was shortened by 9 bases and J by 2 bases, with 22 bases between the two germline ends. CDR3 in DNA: TGTGCCAGTTATATCAGACTAGGGACCTTGCAAGAGACCCAGTACTTC. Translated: CASYIRLGTLQETQYF. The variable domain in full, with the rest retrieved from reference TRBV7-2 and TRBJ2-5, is GAGVSQSPSNKVTEKGKDVELRCDPISGHTALYWYRQSLGQGLEFLIYFQGNSAPDKSGLPSDRFSAERTGGSVSTLTIQRTQQEDSAVYLCASYIRLGTLQETQYFGPGTRLLVL.

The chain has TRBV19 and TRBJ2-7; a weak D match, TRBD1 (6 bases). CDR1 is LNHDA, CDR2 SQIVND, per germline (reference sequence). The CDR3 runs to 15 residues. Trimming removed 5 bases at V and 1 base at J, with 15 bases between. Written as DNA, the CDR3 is TGTGCCAGTAGTGCAATGTCGACAGGATCCTACGAGCAGTACTTC. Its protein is CASSAMSTGSYEQYF.

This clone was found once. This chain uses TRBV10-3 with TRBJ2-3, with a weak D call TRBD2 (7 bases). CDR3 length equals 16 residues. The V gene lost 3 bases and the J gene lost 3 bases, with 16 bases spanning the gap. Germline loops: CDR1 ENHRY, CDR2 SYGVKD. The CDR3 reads CAISEGGAGRTDTQYF. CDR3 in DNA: TGTGCCATCAGTGAAGGGGGGGCGGGCCGGACAGATACGCAGTATTTT.

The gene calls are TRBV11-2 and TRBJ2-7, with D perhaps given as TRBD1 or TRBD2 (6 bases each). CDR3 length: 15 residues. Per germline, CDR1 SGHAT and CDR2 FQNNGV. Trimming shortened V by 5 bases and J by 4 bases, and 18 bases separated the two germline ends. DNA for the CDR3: TGTGCCAGCAGCCACGGATACGGGGGCGATTACGAGCAGTACTTC. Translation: CASSHGYGGDYEQYF.

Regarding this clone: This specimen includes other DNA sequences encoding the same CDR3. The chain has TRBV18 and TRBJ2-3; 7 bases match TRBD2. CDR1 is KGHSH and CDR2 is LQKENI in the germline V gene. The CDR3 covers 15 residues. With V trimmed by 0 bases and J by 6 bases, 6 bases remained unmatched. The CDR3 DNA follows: TGTGCCAGCTCACCACCTGGCGGGAGTACGGATACGCAGTATTTT. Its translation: CASSPPGGSTDTQYF.

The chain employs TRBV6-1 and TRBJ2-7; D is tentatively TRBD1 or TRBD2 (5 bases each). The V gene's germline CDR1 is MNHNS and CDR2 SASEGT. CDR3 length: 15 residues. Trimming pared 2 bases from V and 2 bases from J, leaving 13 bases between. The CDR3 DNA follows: TGTGCCAGCAGTGAACCGGGACGGGTGACCTACGAGCAGTACTTC. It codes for CASSEPGRVTYEQYF.